One and the same sample provided the 13 T cell receptor beta chains below, sequenced in a study of shared clonotypes between healthy human individuals. This table comes from immunoSEQ multiplex PCR, and its TCRdb copy is limited to in-frame clones, with some not included. The sample holds about 1.9 million clones, around 95% seen once. The naive CD8 population came from CD45RO-negative cells selected for CCR7, without terminally differentiated effector memory CD45RA+ cells. The sequenced material came from naive CD8+ T cells from PBMCs. These receptors all come from a man in his late teens or twenties in good health. Some clones in this sample may be carry-over from other donors' samples.

The chain links TRBV29-1 to TRBJ2-5; D not resolved. The end of the DNA aligns better with TRBJ2-7, so the J call may be wrong. The CDR3 is 12 residues long. The germline CDR1 and CDR2 sequences are SQVTM and ANQGSEA. This chain's CDR3 is CSVGPTDYEQYF. CDR3 nucleotide sequence: TGCAGCGTCGGCCCAACGGATTACGAGCAGTACTTC.

V and J are TRBV19 and TRBJ2-7; 7 nucleotides match TRBD1. CDR1 is LNHDA and CDR2 is SQIVND in the germline V gene (reference sequence). Trimming cost V 6 bases and J 1 base; bases outside gene matches: 6. This CDR3 contains 14 residues. The CDR3 loop is CASRDRDSSYEQYF. The CDR3 nucleotides read TGTGCCAGTAGGGACCGGGACAGTTCCTACGAGCAGTACTTC. Based on the CDR3 plus reference TRBV19 and TRBJ2-7, the full variable domain is DGGITQSPKYLFRKEGQNVTLSCEQNLNHDAMYWYRQDPGQGLRLIYYSQIVNDFQKGDIAEGYSVSREKKESFPLTVTSAQKNPTAFYLCASRDRDSSYEQYFGPGTRLTVT.

The chain recombines TRBV7-6 with TRBJ1-1; the match to TRBD1 covers 7 bases. CDR3 size: 14 residues. V lost 5 bases to trimming and J lost 1 base; unmatched junction nucleotides: 4. CDR1 SGHVS and CDR2 FNYEAQ come from the germline V gene. CDR3 region: CASSLDRANTEAFF. In DNA, the CDR3 is TGTGCCAGCAGCCTAGACAGGGCGAACACTGAAGCTTTCTTT.

The chain joins TRBV10-3 to TRBJ2-1, with D possibly being TRBD2 (5 bases). There are 15 residues in the CDR3. Germline loops: CDR1 ENHRY, CDR2 SYGVKD. Trimming removed 2 bases from V and 0 bases from J, with 8 bases in between. The CDR3 DNA follows: TGTGCCATCAGTGAGCCGGGAACCTCCTACAATGAGCAGTTCTTC. Its protein is CAISEPGTSYNEQFF.

The chain joins TRBV13 to TRBJ2-7; 10 bases align to TRBD1. In germline, CDR1 is PRHDT, CDR2 FYEKMQ (reference sequence). V lost 5 bases, J lost 1 base, and 2 bases stayed unmatched. The CDR3 loop spans 14 amino acids. The CDR3 DNA reads as TGTGCCAGCAGCGGGGACAGGGGATCCTACGAGCAGTACTTC. Translating it yields CASSGDRGSYEQYF.

The gene calls are TRBV11-1 and TRBJ2-1; TRBD2 matches 13 bases. Germline V gene sequence: CDR1 SGHAT, CDR2 FQDESV (reference sequence). The trim removed 4 bases at V and 1 base at J, leaving 4 bases unmatched. The CDR3 extends over 17 amino acids. This chain's CDR3 is CASSWTSGRGSYNEQFF. CDR3 coding DNA: TGTGCCAGCAGCTGGACTAGCGGGAGAGGGTCCTACAATGAGCAGTTCTTC.

This rearrangement joins TRBV27 to TRBJ2-1, with 8 bases matching TRBD1. The CDR3 length is 15 residues. From germline, CDR1 is MNHEY and CDR2 SMNVEV (reference sequence). V trimming: 5 bases; J trimming: 5 bases; junction bases outside the gene matches: 8. DNA for the CDR3: TGTGCCAGCAGTCCTCGGACAGGGCTAGACAATGAGCAGTTCTTC. Translating it yields CASSPRTGLDNEQFF.

The chain combines TRBV21-1 with TRBJ2-7. TRBV21-1 is listed as a pseudogene. The CDR3 contains 15 residues. Written as DNA, the CDR3 is TGTGCCAGCAGCCGCCGCCGGACCAACTCCTACGAGCAGTACTTC. This translates into CASSRRRTNSYEQYF.

V is TRBV28 and J is TRBJ2-1; 7 bases agree with TRBD1. Germline V gene data show CDR1 as MDHEN and CDR2 as SYDVKM. This CDR3 is 13 amino acids long. V trimming: 6 bases; J trimming: 5 bases; junction bases outside the gene matches: 4. The CDR3 region is CASRLTGNNEQFF. The DNA for the CDR3 is TGTGCCAGCAGACTGACAGGGAACAATGAGCAGTTCTTC.

The chain employs TRBV27 and TRBJ2-7; D remains unclear. The V gene's germline CDR1 is MNHEY and CDR2 SMNVEV (reference sequence). The CDR3 extends over 14 amino acids. Trimming shortened V by 5 bases and J by 1 base, and 12 bases separated the two germline ends. CDR3 region: CASSVGRISYEQYF. In DNA, the CDR3 is TGTGCCAGCAGTGTCGGACGGATATCCTACGAGCAGTACTTC.

The gene calls are TRBV29-1 and TRBJ2-1; 9 nucleotides line up with TRBD2. Trimming cost V 4 bases and J 3 bases; bases outside gene matches: 10. The CDR3 loop spans 16 amino acids. CDR1 and CDR2 from the germline V gene are SQVTM and ANQGSEA. This CDR3 reads CSVVYRLAGFYNEQFF. The CDR3 DNA sequence: TGCAGCGTTGTATATAGGCTAGCGGGATTCTACAATGAGCAGTTCTTC.

This chain joins TRBV4-1 and TRBJ1-1, with TRBD1 identical over 9 bases. Trimming took 4 bases from V and 5 from J; bases not matched to a gene: 2. The V gene's germline CDR1 is MGHRA and CDR2 YSYEKL. This CDR3 region has 13 residues. CDR3 in amino acids: CASSRDRVTEAFF. Written as DNA, the CDR3 is TGCGCCAGCAGCCGGGACAGGGTTACTGAAGCTTTCTTT.

This chain connects TRBV11-2 to TRBJ1-2, with D possibly matching TRBD1 (5 bases). Per germline, CDR1 SGHAT and CDR2 FQNNGV. Deletions cut 1 base from V and 8 bases from J, with 23 bases between. The CDR3 runs 17 residues. As DNA, the CDR3 is TGTGCCAGCAGCTTAGCCCGAGGGGTGCCGGCCAAATGGGGCTACACCTTC. Translated: CASSLARGVPAKWGYTF.